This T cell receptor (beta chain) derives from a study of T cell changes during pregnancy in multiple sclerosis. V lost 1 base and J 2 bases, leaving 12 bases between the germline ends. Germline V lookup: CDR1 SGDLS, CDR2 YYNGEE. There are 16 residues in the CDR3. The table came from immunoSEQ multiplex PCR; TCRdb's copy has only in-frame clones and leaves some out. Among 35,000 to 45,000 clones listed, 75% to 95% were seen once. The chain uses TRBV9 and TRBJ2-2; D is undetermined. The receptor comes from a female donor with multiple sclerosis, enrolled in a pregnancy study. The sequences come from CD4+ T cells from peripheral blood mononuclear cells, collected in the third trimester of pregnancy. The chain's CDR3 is CASSVSSSANTGELFF. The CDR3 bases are TGTGCCAGCAGCGTATCTAGTTCGGCTAACACCGGGGAGCTGTTTTTT.